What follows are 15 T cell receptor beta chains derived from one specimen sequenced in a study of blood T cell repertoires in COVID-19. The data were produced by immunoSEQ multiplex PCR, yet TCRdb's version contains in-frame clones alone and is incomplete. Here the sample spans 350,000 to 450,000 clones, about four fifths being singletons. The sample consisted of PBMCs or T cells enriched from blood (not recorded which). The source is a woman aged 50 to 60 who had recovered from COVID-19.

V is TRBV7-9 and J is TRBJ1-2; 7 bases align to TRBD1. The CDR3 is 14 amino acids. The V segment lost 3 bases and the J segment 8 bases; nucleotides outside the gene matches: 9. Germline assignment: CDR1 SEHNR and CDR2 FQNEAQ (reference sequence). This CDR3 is CASSFFPGTDGYTF. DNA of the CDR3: TGTGCCAGCAGCTTTTTTCCTGGGACAGACGGCTACACCTTC.

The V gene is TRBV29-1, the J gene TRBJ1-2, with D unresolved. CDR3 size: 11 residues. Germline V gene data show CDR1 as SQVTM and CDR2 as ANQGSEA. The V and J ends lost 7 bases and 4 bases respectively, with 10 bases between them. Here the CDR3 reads CSGGGGYGYTF. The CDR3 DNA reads TGCAGCGGGGGAGGCGGCTATGGCTACACCTTC. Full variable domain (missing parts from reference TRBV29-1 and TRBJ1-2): SAVISQKPSRDICQRGTSLTIQCQVDSQVTMMFWYRQQPGQSLTLIATANQGSEATYESGFVIDKFPISRPNLTFSTLTVSNMSPEDSSIYLCSGGGGYGYTFGSGTRLTVV.

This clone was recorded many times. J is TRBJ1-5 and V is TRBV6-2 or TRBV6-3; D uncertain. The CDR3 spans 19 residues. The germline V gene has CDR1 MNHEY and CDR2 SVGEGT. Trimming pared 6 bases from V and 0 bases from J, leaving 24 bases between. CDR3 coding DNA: TGTGCCAGCAGCTCCGGGGTAGGCGACGAAGATTATAGCAATCAGCCCCAGCATTTT. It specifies CASSSGVGDEDYSNQPQHF.

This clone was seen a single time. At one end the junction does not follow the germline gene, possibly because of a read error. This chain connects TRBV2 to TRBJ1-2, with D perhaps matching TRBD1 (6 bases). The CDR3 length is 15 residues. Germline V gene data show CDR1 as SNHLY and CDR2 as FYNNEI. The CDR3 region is CAGSDGSGVRYGYTF. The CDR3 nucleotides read TGTGCCGGCAGTGACGGGTCAGGGGTCAGATATGGCTACACCTTC.

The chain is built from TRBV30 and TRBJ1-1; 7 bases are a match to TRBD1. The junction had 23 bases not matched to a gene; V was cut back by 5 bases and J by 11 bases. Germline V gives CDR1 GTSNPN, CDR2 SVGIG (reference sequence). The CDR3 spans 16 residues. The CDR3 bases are TGTGCCTGGTATGCCCCAAGTGGACAGGCAAGCAAGGGGGCTTTCTTT. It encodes CAWYAPSGQASKGAFF.

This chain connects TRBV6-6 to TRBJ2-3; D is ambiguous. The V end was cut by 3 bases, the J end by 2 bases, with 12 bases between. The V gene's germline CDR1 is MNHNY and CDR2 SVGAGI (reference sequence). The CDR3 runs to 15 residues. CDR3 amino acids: CASSYRGNPTDTQYF. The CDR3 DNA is TGTGCCAGCAGTTATCGAGGTAACCCCACAGATACGCAGTATTTT.

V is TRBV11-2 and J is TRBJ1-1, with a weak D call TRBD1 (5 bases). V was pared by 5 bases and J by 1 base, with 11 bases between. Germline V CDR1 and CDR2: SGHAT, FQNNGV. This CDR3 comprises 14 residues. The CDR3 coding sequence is TGTGCCAGCAGCCCCTCGGGGGGGAACACTGAAGCTTTCTTT. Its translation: CASSPSGGNTEAFF.

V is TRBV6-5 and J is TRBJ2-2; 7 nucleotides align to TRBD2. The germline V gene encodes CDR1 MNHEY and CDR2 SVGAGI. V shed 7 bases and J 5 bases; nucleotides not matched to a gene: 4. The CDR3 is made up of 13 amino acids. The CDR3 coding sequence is TGTGCCAGCACCCCGCGGGGGACCGGGGAGCTGTTTTTT. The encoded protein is CASTPRGTGELFF.

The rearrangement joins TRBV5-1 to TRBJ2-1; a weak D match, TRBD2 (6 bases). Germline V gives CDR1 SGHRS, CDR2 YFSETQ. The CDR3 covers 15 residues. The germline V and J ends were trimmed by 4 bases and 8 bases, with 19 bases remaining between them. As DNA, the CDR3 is TGCGCCAGCAGCCTCTTAGCGCGGGAACGGGATGAGCAGTTCTTC. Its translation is CASSLLARERDEQFF.

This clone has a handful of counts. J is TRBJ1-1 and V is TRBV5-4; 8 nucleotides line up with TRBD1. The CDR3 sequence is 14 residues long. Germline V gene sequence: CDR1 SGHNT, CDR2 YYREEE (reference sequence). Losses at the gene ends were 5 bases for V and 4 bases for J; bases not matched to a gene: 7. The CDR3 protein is CASRAGQGFTEAFF. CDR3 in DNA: TGTGCCAGCAGGGCAGGACAGGGATTCACTGAAGCTTTCTTT.

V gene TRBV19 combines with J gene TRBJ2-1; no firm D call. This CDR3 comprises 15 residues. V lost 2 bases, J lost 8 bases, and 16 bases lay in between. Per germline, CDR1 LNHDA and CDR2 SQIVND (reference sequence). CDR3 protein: CASSINPRTGDEQFF. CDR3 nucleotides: TGTGCCAGTAGTATAAACCCCCGTACGGGTGATGAGCAGTTCTTC.

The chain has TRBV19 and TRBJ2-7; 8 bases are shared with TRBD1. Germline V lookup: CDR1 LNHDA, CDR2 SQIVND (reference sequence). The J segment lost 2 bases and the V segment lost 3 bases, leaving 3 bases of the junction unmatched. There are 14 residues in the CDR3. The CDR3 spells CASSMDRDPYEQYF. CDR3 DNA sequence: TGTGCCAGTAGTATGGACAGGGACCCCTACGAGCAGTACTTC.

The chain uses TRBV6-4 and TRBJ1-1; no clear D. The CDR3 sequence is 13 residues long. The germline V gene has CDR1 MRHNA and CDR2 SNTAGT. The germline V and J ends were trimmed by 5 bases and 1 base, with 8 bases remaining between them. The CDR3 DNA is TGTGCCAGCAGTAAAACACCGAACACTGAAGCTTTCTTT. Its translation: CASSKTPNTEAFF.

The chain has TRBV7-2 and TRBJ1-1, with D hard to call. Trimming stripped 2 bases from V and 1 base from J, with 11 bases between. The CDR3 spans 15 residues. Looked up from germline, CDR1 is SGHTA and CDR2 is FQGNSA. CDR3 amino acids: CASSLQSTTNTEAFF. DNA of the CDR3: TGTGCCAGCAGCTTACAGTCCACCACGAACACTGAAGCTTTCTTT.

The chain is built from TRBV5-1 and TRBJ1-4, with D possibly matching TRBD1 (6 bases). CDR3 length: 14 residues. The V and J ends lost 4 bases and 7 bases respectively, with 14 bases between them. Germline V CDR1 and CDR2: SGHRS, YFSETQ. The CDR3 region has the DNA TGCGCCAGCAGCATACAGGGTGTGGGTGAAAAACTGTTTTTT. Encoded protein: CASSIQGVGEKLFF.